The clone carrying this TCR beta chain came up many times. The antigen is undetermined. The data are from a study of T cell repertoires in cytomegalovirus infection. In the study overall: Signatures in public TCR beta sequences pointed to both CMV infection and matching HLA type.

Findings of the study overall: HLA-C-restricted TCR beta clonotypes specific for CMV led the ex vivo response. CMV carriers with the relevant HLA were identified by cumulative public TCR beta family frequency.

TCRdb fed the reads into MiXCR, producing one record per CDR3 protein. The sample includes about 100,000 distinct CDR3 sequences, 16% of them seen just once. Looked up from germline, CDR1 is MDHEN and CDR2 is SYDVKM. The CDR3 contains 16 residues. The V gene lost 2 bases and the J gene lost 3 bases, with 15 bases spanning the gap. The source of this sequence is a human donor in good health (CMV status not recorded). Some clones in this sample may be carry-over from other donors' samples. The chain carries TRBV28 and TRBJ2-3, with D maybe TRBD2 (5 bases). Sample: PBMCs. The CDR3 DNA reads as TGTGCCAGCAGTTTAGTATCAAGAGGGCCGACAGATACGCAGTATTTT. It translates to CASSLVSRGPTDTQYF.